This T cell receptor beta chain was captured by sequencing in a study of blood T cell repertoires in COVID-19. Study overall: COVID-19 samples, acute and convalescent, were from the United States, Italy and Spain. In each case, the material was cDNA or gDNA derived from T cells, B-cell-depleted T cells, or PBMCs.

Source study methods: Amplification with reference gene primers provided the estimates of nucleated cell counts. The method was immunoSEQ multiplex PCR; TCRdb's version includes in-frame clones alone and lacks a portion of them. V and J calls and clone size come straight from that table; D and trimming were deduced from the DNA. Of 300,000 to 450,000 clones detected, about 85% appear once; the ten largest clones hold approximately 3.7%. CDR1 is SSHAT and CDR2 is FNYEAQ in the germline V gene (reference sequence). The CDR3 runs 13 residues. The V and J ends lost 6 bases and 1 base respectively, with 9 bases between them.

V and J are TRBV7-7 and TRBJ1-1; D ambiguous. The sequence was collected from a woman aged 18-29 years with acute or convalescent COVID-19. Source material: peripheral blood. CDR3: CASSEQKNTEAFF. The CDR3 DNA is TGTGCCAGCAGTGAACAGAAGAACACTGAAGCTTTCTTT.